This TCR beta chain was sequenced during a study of blood T cell repertoires in COVID-19. The V end lost 4 bases, the J end lost 8 bases, and 11 bases lay between the germline ends. CDR3 length: 12 amino acids. Germline V gene sequence: CDR1 LNHNV, CDR2 YYDKDF (reference sequence). Using immunoSEQ multiplex PCR, the repertoire was profiled, and TCRdb retains in-frame clones only, with some absent. The profile shows roughly 400,000 clones, around 90% of them singletons. In its sample, this clone was seen a few times. The clonotype was recovered from a woman in her forties with acute COVID-19. The chain uses TRBV15 and TRBJ1-2; D is perhaps TRBD1 (5 bases). Specimen: PBMCs or T cells enriched from blood (not recorded which). This CDR3 reads CATSTQGMGYTF. CDR3 DNA sequence: TGTGCCACCAGCACCCAGGGAATGGGCTACACCTTC.